What follows describes a single TCR beta chain. Its cognate antigen is unknown. One junction end disagrees with the germline gene, perhaps due to a read error. The investigators collected lesional scalp punch biopsies and peripheral blood from alopecia areata patients. This sample was included in a study of CD8+ T cells in alopecia areata. About the research overall: Treated patients received oral tofacitinib, 5 to 10 mg twice daily.

Findings of the study overall: Scalp samples also yield sequences of resident alphabeta T cells from normal skin.

Following extraction, RNA underwent reverse transcription to cDNA, which served as the sequencing template. Measured with immunoSEQ multiplex PCR; TCRdb has only the in-frame clones, and not every one. The sample lists about 140,000 clones, around 58% occurring once. The CDR3 has 15 amino acids. In germline, CDR1 is SGHNT, CDR2 YYREEE (reference sequence). The sequence was collected from a human donor with alopecia areata. Source: CD4+ T cells sorted from blood, taken at week 0. The rearrangement uses TRBV5-4 and TRBJ2-7, with 8 bases fitting TRBD2. The CDR3 coding sequence is TGTGCCAGCAGCCGGGGGGGCCAGAGCTCCTACGAGCAGCACTTC. Its translation is CASSRGGQSSYEQHF.